This TCR beta chain was captured in a study of blood T cell dynamics during melanoma immunotherapy. Libraries were prepared by immunoSEQ multiplex PCR; TCRdb keeps only in-frame clonotypes and omits some of them. The sample includes 11,000 or so clones, approximately 90% of them seen just once. Time point defined: week 3, after first cycle of checkpoint inhibitor. The V end was cut by 3 bases, the J end by 0 bases, with 8 bases between. Germline CDR1 reads MNHEY; CDR2 reads SMNVEV (reference sequence). The CDR3 runs to 14 residues. Sequences were derived from blood, sampled from a patient treated with checkpoint blockade. The J gene is TRBJ1-1, the V gene TRBV27, with a tentative D call TRBD1 (6 bases). The TCR was taken from a human donor with melanoma. The CDR3 nucleotides are TGTGCCAGCAGTTTGGCAGGGGTGAACACTGAAGCTTTCTTT. Residues: CASSLAGVNTEAFF.